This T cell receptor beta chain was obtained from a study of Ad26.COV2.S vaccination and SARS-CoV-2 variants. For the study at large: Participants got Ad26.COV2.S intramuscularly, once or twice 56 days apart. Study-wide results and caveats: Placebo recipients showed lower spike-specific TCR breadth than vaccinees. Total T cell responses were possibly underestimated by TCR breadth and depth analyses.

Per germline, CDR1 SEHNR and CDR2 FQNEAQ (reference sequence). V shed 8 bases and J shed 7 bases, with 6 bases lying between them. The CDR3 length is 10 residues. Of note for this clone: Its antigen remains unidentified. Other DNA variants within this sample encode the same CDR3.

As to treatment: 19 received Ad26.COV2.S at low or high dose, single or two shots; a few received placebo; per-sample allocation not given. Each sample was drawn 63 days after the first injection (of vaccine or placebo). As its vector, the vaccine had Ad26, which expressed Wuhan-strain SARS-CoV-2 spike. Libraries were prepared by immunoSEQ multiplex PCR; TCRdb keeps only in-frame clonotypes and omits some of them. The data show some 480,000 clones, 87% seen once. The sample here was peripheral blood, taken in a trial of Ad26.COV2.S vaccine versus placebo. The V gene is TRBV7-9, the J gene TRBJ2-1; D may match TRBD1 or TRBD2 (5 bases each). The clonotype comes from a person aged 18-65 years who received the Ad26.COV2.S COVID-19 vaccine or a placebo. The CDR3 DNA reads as TGTGCCAGCGGGGGAAATGAGCAGTTCTTC. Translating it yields CASGGNEQFF.